This TCR beta chain came from a study of T cell responses to AZD1222 COVID-19 vaccine. Whole-study findings and limits: Spike-specific TCR breadth and depth were elevated following two AZD1222 doses.

The data were produced by immunoSEQ multiplex PCR, yet TCRdb's version contains in-frame clones alone and is incomplete. This sample has around 150,000 clones, with approximately 94% found just once. The CDR3 loop spans 12 amino acids. Germline CDR1 reads SGHTA; CDR2 reads FQGNSA. The V end lost 2 bases, the J end lost 7 bases, and 5 bases lay between the germline ends. Note on this clone: Its target is unknown.

Here the sequenced sample was peripheral blood, taken on day 0 of AZD1222 vaccination. This receptor was obtained from an adult in good health. This sequence joins TRBV7-2 and TRBJ2-2; no definite D call. The CDR3, as DNA: TGTGCCAGCAGCTTATTCGGCGGGGAGCTGTTTTTT. The encoded protein is CASSLFGGELFF. The complete variable domain, with remaining parts taken from reference TRBV7-2 and TRBJ2-2, reads GAGVSQSPSNKVTEKGKDVELRCDPISGHTALYWYRQSLGQGLEFLIYFQGNSAPDKSGLPSDRFSAERTGGSVSTLTIQRTQQEDSAVYLCASSLFGGELFFGEGSRLTVL.